Below, 21 T cell receptor beta chains from the same sample are listed, as sequenced in a study of a mutant IDH1 vaccine in newly diagnosed glioma. These receptors' antigens are unknown. TCRdb's table, derived via immunoSEQ multiplex PCR, lists solely in-frame clones and lacks some. The profile covers 110,000 or so clones, with around 90% appearing a single time and 0.55% to 0.7% taken by the ten largest. Regarding time point: week 11, during vaccination. Doses of 300 ug of mutant IDH1 20-mer peptide were given with topical imiquimod. Material: PBMCs, obtained from a glioma patient whose treatment included an IDH1 peptide vaccine. Source of these receptors: a woman aged 45-60 years with glioma.

This chain connects TRBV14 to TRBJ1-3; D gene uncertain. The V end was cut by 1 base, the J end by 0 bases, with 13 bases between. CDR3 length equals 17 residues. CDR1 and CDR2 from the germline V gene are SGHDN and FVKESK. The chain's CDR3 is CASSQGQVGYSGNTIYF. CDR3 bases: TGTGCCAGCAGCCAAGGCCAAGTTGGGTACTCTGGAAACACCATATATTTT.

The rearrangement joins TRBV4-2 to TRBJ2-7; 8 bases fit TRBD1. The CDR3 has 15 residues. In germline, CDR1 is LGHNA, CDR2 YNFKEQ. With V trimmed by 4 bases and J by 5 bases, 10 bases remained unmatched. The CDR3 region has the DNA TGTGCCAGCAGCCCAACCGGGACAGGATATAACGAGCAGTACTTC. Protein sequence: CASSPTGTGYNEQYF.

This chain joins TRBV25-1 and TRBJ2-3; TRBD2 matches at 9 bases. The J segment lost 3 bases and the V segment lost 2 bases, leaving 6 bases of the junction unmatched. Per the germline V gene, CDR1 is MGHDK and CDR2 is SYGVNS. CDR3 length equals 16 residues. The CDR3 is CASSEGLAGDTDTQYF. The DNA for the CDR3 is TGTGCCAGCAGTGAAGGGTTAGCGGGAGATACAGATACGCAGTATTTT.

CDR3: CASYTSGGSQPQHF. The DNA of the CDR3 is TGTGCCAGCTATACTTCAGGGGGAAGTCAGCCCCAGCATTTT. V is TRBV28 and J is TRBJ1-5; 7 bases are a match to TRBD1. The CDR3 runs 14 residues. Germline V gene data show CDR1 as MDHEN and CDR2 as SYDVKM. Trimming cost V 8 bases and J 6 bases; bases outside gene matches: 10.

The V and J genes are TRBV19 and TRBJ2-5; possibly TRBD1 for D (5 bases). This CDR3 comprises 13 residues. Trimming cost V 5 bases and J 5 bases, with 12 bases left between them. The germline CDR1 and CDR2 sequences are LNHDA and SQIVND (reference sequence). The CDR3 region is CASSPDPGETQYF. As DNA, the CDR3 is TGTGCCAGTAGTCCGGACCCAGGGGAGACCCAGTACTTC.

This chain uses TRBV28 with TRBJ1-1, with D hard to call. The germline V gene encodes CDR1 MDHEN and CDR2 SYDVKM. Trimming took 5 bases from V and 1 from J, leaving 11 bases between them. The CDR3 length is 14 residues. This chain's CDR3 is CASSPPVPNTEAFF. Written as DNA, the CDR3 is TGTGCCAGCAGTCCCCCGGTCCCGAACACTGAAGCTTTCTTT. Using reference TRBV28 and TRBJ1-1 for the parts outside the CDR3, the full variable domain is DVKVTQSSRYLVKRTGEKVFLECVQDMDHENMFWYRQDPGLGLRLIYFSYDVKMKEKGDIPEGYSVSREKKERFSLILESASTNQTSMYLCASSPPVPNTEAFFGQGTRLTVV.

The gene calls are TRBV10-2 and TRBJ2-2; no reliable D call. V lost 0 bases, J lost 6 bases, and 5 bases lay in between. The CDR3 has 13 residues. Germline lookup yields CDR1 WSHSY and CDR2 SAAADI. CDR3: CASSESMPGELFF. CDR3 DNA: TGCGCCAGCAGTGAGTCCATGCCCGGGGAGCTGTTTTTT.

The chain employs TRBV10-3 and TRBJ2-1; maybe TRBD2 (6 bases). This CDR3 is built from 15 residues. In germline, CDR1 is ENHRY, CDR2 SYGVKD. Trimming shortened V by 0 bases and J by 5 bases, and 11 bases separated the two germline ends. In DNA, the CDR3 is TGTGCCATCAGTGAGTCGGTGGGAGGACACAATGAGCAGTTCTTC. Its translation: CAISESVGGHNEQFF.

The rearrangement uses TRBV7-8 and TRBJ1-6; the match to TRBD1 covers 8 bases. Germline V lookup: CDR1 SGHVS, CDR2 FQNEAQ. V lost 2 bases to trimming and J lost 7 bases; unmatched junction nucleotides: 13. The CDR3 sequence is 18 residues long. CDR3 loop: CASSLSSHRGNRNSPLHF. CDR3 DNA: TGTGCCAGCAGCTTATCCTCCCACAGGGGGAATAGAAATTCACCCCTCCACTTT.

The chain has TRBV5-6 and TRBJ1-5; possible D gene TRBD1, 5 bases. The CDR3 sequence is 14 residues long. V was cut by 5 bases and J by 0 bases, with 9 bases left in between. Per germline, CDR1 SGHDT and CDR2 YYEEEE. CDR3 DNA: TGTGCCAGCAGGCGGGGGTATAGCAATCAGCCCCAGCATTTT. Its protein is CASRRGYSNQPQHF.

V is TRBV19 and J is TRBJ2-7; D possibly uses TRBD1 or TRBD2 (6 bases each). Trimming shortened V by 6 bases and J by 6 bases, and 12 bases separated the two germline ends. This CDR3 has 12 residues. Germline loops: CDR1 LNHDA, CDR2 SQIVND (reference sequence). In DNA form, the CDR3 reads TGTGCCAGTAGCTGGGGGGCTGGCGAGCAGTACTTC. This translates into CASSWGAGEQYF.

This sequence joins TRBV9 and TRBJ2-3, with TRBD1 as a possible D gene (5 bases). CDR3 length: 14 residues. The germline gives CDR1 SGDLS, CDR2 YYNGEE. V was cut by 0 bases and J by 5 bases, with 10 bases left in between. The DNA of the CDR3 is TGTGCCAGCAGCGTAGTTAGCCAGGGAGATACGCAGTATTTT. It yields the protein CASSVVSQGDTQYF.

The V and J genes are TRBV4-1 and TRBJ2-7; 9 bases align to TRBD1. This CDR3 has 14 amino acids. V lost 3 bases and J lost 6; bases outside the gene matches: 6. From germline, CDR1 is MGHRA and CDR2 YSYEKL. The DNA for the CDR3 is TGCGCCAGCAGCCACCGGACAGGGGAGTTCGAGCAGTACTTC. It is translated as CASSHRTGEFEQYF.

V usage is TRBV30 and J usage is TRBJ1-6, with a weak D call TRBD1 (5 bases). This CDR3 spans 13 amino acids. V lost 5 bases and J lost 5, with 10 bases in between. Germline V gene data show CDR1 as GTSNPN and CDR2 as SVGIG (reference sequence). The CDR3 bases are TGTGCCTGGGGGGCGGCGCATAATTCACCCCTCCACTTT. It yields the protein CAWGAAHNSPLHF.

This chain joins TRBV7-9 and TRBJ1-5; 10 bases map to TRBD1. The CDR3 is 16 residues long. Germline trimming cut 1 base from V and 1 base from J; bases unmatched to any gene: 1. Looked up from germline, CDR1 is SEHNR and CDR2 is FQNEAQ (reference sequence). The CDR3 here is CASSLGTGGSNQPQHF. In DNA, the CDR3 is TGTGCCAGCAGCTTAGGGACAGGGGGGAGCAATCAGCCCCAGCATTTT.

The chain couples TRBV19 to TRBJ1-1; 8 positions match TRBD1. The V and J ends lost 5 bases and 7 bases, in that order; junction bases with no gene match: 3. The CDR3 runs 12 residues. Per the germline V gene, CDR1 is LNHDA and CDR2 is SQIVND (reference sequence). CDR3 loop: CASSWTGLEAFF. The CDR3 DNA sequence: TGTGCCAGTAGTTGGACAGGGCTTGAAGCTTTCTTT.

The chain couples TRBV19 to TRBJ2-5; 7 positions agree with TRBD1. The trim removed 0 bases at V and 5 bases at J, leaving 3 bases unmatched. Germline assignment: CDR1 LNHDA and CDR2 SQIVND (reference sequence). The CDR3 sequence is 14 residues long. The CDR3 nucleotides read TGTGCCAGTAGTATAGATACAGGGGACGAGACCCAGTACTTC. Amino acid sequence: CASSIDTGDETQYF.

This sequence joins TRBV30 and TRBJ1-3; no definite D call. Germline V gene lookup returns CDR1 GTSNPN and CDR2 SVGIG (reference sequence). This CDR3 is built from 12 residues. V dropped 6 bases and J dropped 4 bases, with 10 bases sitting between them. Here the CDR3 reads CACFTGGNTIYF. The DNA for the CDR3 is TGTGCCTGTTTTACGGGCGGAAACACCATATATTTT.

This clone has just one count. The chain has TRBV5-1 and TRBJ1-4, with a weak D call TRBD1 (5 bases). CDR1 and CDR2 from the germline V gene are SGHRS and YFSETQ. V dropped 4 bases and J dropped 4 bases, with 14 bases sitting between them. The CDR3 contains 15 residues. The CDR3 sequence: CASSPGRRINEKLFF. CDR3 in DNA: TGCGCCAGCAGCCCGGGGCGCCGGATTAATGAAAAACTGTTTTTT.

The chain recombines TRBV5-1 with TRBJ2-5; weak D call: TRBD1 (5 bases). The CDR3 is made up of 13 amino acids. Germline CDR1 SGHRS, CDR2 YFSETQ. With 4 bases removed from V and 5 bases from J, the gap between germline ends came to 12 bases. For the CDR3, the DNA is TGCGCCAGCAGCCCCGGCTCAGGGGAGACCCAGTACTTC. Its translation is CASSPGSGETQYF.

The genes are TRBV7-9 and TRBJ1-3, with D perhaps TRBD1 (6 bases). The CDR3 extends over 14 amino acids. Deletions cut 5 bases from V and 1 base from J, with 9 bases between. Germline lookup yields CDR1 SEHNR and CDR2 FQNEAQ (reference sequence). CDR3 DNA: TGTGCCAGCAGCCCCAGGGGTTCTGGAAACACCATATATTTT. Protein sequence: CASSPRGSGNTIYF.